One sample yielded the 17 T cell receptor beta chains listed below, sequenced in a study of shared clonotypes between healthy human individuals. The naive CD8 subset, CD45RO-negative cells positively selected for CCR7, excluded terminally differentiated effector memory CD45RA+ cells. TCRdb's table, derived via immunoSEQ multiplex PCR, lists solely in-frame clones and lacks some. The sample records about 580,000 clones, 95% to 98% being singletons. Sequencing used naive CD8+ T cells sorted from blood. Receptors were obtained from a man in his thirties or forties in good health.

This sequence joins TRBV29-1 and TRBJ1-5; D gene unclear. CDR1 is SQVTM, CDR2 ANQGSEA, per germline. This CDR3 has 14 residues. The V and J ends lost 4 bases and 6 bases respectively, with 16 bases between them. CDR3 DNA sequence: TGCAGCGTTGGTGACATCGCCCCAGGTCAGCCCCAGCATTTT. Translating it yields CSVGDIAPGQPQHF.

CDR3 bases: TGTGCCAGCAGCTACAACAGCGGGACGTCCTACAATGAGCAGTTCTTC. Encoded protein: CASSYNSGTSYNEQFF. This chain links TRBV11-2 with TRBJ2-1; 7 bases align to TRBD2. V dropped 4 bases and J dropped 1; count of bases not matched to a gene: 7. Germline CDR1 SGHAT, CDR2 FQNNGV. The CDR3 sequence is 16 residues long.

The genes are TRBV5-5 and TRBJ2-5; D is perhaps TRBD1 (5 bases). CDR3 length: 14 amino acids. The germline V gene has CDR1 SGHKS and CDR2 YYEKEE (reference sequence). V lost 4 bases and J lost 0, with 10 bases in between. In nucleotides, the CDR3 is TGTGCCAGCAGCCAGGGCCGGTACCAAGAGACCCAGTACTTC. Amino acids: CASSQGRYQETQYF.

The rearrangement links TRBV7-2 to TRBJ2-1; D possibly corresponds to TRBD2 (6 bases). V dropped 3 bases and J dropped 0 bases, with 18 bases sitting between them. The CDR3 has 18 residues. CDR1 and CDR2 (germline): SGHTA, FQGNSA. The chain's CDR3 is CASSLRSLATSSYNEQFF. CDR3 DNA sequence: TGTGCCAGCAGCTTGAGGTCCCTAGCGACTAGCTCCTACAATGAGCAGTTCTTC.

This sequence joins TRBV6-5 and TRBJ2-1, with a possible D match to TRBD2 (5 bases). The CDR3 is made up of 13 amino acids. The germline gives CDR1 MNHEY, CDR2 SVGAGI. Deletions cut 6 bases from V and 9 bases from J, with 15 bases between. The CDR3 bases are TGTGCCAGCAGCTACGGAGGTGGGAGTGAGCAGTTCTTC. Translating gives CASSYGGGSEQFF.

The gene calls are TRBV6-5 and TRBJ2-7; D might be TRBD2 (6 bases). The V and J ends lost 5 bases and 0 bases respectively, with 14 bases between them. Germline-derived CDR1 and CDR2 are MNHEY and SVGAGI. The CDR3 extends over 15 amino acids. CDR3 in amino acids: CASSTGTHSSYEQYF. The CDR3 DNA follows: TGTGCCAGCAGTACCGGGACTCATAGCTCCTACGAGCAGTACTTC.

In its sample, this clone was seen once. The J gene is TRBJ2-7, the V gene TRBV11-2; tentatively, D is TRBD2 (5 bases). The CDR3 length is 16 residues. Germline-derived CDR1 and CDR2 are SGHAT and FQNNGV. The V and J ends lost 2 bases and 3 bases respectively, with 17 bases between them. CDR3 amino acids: CASSLSWGEGHYEQYF. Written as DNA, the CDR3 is TGTGCCAGCAGCTTAAGCTGGGGAGAGGGCCACTACGAGCAGTACTTC. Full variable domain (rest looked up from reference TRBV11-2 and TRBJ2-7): EAGVAQSPRYKIIEKRQSVAFWCNPISGHATLYWYQQILGQGPKLLIQFQNNGVVDDSQLPKDRFSAERLKGVDSTLKIQPAKLEDSAVYLCASSLSWGEGHYEQYFGPGTRLTVT.

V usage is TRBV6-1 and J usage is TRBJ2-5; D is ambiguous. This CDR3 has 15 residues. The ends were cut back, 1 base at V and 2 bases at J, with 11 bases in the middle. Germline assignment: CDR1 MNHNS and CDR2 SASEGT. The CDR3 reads CASSEVVESQETQYF. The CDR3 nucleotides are TGTGCCAGCAGTGAAGTAGTGGAGTCACAAGAGACCCAGTACTTC.

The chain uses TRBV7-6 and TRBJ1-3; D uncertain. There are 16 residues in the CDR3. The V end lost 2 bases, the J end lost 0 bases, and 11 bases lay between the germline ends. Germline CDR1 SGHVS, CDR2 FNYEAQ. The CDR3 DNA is TGTGCCAGCAGCTTAAACCGGGTGAGCTCTGGAAACACCATATATTTT. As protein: CASSLNRVSSGNTIYF.

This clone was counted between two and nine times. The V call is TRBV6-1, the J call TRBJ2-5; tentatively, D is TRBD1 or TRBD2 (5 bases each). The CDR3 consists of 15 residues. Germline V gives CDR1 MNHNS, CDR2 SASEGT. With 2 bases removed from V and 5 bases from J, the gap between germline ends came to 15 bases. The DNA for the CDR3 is TGTGCCAGCAGTGAAAGCTGGGACCCCGAGGAGACCCAGTACTTC. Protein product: CASSESWDPEETQYF.

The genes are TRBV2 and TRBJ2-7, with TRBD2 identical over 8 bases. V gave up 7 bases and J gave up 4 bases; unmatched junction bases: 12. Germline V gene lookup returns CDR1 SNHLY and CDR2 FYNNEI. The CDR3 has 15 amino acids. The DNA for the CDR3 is TGTGCCAGCACCCCCGAAAGCGGGAGTTTTTACGAGCAGTACTTC. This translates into CASTPESGSFYEQYF.

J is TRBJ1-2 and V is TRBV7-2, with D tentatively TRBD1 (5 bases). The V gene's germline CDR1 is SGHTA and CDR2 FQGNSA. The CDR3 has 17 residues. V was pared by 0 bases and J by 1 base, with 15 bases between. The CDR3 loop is CASSLARQGGYNYGYTF. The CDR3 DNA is TGTGCCAGCAGCTTAGCGCGCCAGGGCGGGTATAACTATGGCTACACCTTC.

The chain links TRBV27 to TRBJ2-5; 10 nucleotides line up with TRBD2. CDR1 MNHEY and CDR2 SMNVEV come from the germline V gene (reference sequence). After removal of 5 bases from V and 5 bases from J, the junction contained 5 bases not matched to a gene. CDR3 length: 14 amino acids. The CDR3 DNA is TGTGCCAGCAGTATGGGACTAGCGCTCGAGACCCAGTACTTC. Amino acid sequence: CASSMGLALETQYF.

Here the CDR3 DNA reads TGTGCAAGTCGCTCGGCGGAAAGGGGCGAGCAGTACTTC. This encodes CASRSAERGEQYF. The rearrangement links TRBV12-2 to TRBJ2-7; the DNA was not compared with TRBD1, the D call given in the table. TRBV12-2 is a pseudogene segment. This CDR3 comprises 13 residues.

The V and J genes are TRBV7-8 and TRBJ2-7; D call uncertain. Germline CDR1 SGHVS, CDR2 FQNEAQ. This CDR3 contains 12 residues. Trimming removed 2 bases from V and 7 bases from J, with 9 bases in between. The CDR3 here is CASSLSISEQYF. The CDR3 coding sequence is TGTGCCAGCAGCTTAAGTATCTCGGAGCAGTACTTC.

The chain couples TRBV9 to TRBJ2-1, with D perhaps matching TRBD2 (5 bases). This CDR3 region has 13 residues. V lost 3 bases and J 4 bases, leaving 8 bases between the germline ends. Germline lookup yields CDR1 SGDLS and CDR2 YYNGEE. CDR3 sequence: CASSATRYNEQFF. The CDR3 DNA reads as TGTGCCAGCAGCGCCACTAGATACAATGAGCAGTTCTTC.

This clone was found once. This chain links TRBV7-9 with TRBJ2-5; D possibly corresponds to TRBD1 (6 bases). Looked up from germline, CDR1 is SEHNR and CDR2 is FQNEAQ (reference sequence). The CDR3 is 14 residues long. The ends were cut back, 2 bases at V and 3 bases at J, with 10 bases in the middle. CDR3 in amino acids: CASSLQDRKETQYF. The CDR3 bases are TGTGCCAGCAGCTTACAGGACAGAAAAGAGACCCAGTACTTC.